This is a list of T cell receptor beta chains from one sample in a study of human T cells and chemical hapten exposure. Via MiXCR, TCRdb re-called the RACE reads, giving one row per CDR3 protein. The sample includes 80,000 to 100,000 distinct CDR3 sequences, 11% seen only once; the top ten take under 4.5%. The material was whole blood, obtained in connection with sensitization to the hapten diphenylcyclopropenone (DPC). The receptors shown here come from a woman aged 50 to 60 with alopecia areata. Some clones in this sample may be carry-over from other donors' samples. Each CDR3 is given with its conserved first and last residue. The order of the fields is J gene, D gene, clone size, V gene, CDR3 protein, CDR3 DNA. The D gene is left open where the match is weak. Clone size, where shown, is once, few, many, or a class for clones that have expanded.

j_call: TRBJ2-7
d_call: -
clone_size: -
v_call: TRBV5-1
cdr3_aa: CASSLVATVSEQYF
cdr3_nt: TGCGCCAGCAGCTTGGTAGCGACAGTTTCCGAGCAGTACTTC

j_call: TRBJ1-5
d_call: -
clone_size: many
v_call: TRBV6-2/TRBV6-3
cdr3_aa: CAHSDSPQPQHF
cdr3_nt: TGTGCCCATTCGGACAGTCCTCAGCCCCAGCATTTT

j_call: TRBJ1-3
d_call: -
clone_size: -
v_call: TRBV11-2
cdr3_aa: CASSFAGSLFTENTIYF
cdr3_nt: TGTGCCAGCAGCTTCGCCGGGAGTTTGTTTACTGAAAACACCATATATTTT

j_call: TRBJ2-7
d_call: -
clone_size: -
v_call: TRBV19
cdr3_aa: CASSQRDGSVGSYEQYF
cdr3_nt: TGTGCCAGTAGTCAAAGGGACGGCTCAGTGGGCTCCTACGAGCAGTACTTC

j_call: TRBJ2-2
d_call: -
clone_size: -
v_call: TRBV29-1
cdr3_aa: CSVRGAVHGELFF
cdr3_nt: TGCAGCGTTCGGGGGGCGGTGCACGGGGAGCTGTTTTTT

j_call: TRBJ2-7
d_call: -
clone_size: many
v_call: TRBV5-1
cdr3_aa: CASRTGLPSYEQYF
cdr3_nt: TGCGCCAGCAGAACGGGACTCCCCTCCTACGAGCAGTACTTC

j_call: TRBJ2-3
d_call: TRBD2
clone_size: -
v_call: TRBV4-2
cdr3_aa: CASSQEKRAGGVLDTQYF
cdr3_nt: TGTGCCAGCAGCCAAGAAAAGAGGGCGGGAGGAGTGTTGGATACGCAGTATTTT

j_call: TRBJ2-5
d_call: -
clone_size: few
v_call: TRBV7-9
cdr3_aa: CASSPGSGPRGETQYF
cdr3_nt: TGTGCCAGCAGCCCGGGTTCCGGTCCACGGGGAGAGACCCAGTACTTC

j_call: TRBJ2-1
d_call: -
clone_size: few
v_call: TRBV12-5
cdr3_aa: CASVGGWNEQFF
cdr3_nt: TGTGCTAGTGTTGGGGGGTGGAATGAGCAGTTCTTC

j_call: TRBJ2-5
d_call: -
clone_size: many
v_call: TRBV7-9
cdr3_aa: CASSLASSAETQYF
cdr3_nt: TGTGCCAGCAGCTTAGCGAGTAGTGCAGAGACCCAGTACTTC

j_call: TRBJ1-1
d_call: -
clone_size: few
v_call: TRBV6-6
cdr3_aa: CASRTSTGRVAEAFF
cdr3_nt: TGTGCCAGCAGGACGTCGACGGGTAGAGTCGCTGAAGCTTTCTTT

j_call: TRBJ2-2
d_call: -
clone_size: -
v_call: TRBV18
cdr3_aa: CASHARGRNTGELFF
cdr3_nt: TGTGCCAGTCACGCCAGGGGCAGGAACACCGGGGAGCTGTTTTTT

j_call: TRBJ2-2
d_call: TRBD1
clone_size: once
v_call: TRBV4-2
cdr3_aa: CASSLWTGANTGELFF
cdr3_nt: TGTGCCAGCAGCCTTTGGACAGGGGCGAACACCGGGGAGCTGTTTTTT

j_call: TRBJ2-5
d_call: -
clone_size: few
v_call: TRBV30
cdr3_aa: CAWRADGVQYF
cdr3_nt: TGTGCCTGGAGGGCCGATGGGGTACAGTACTTC

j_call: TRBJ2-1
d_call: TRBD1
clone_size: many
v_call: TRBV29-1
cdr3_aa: CSSGQALGSYNEQFF
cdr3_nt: TGCAGCTCCGGACAGGCCCTCGGCTCCTACAATGAGCAGTTCTTC

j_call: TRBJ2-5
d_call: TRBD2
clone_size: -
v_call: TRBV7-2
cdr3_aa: CASSLGGTSGVWTQYF
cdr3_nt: TGTGCCAGCAGCTTAGGGGGGACTAGCGGGGTCTGGACCCAGTACTTC

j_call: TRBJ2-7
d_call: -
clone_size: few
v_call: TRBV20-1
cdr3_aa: CSASSNWLGGGYEQYF
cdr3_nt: TGCAGTGCTAGTTCCAACTGGTTGGGGGGCGGCTACGAGCAGTACTTC

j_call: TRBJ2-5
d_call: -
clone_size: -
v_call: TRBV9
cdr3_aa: CASSVTDQETQYF
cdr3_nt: TGTGCCAGCAGCGTCACGGACCAAGAGACCCAGTACTTC

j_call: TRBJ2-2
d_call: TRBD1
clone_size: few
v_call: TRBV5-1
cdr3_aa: CASSNTGGNTGELFF
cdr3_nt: TGCGCCAGCAGCAACACAGGGGGGAACACCGGGGAGCTGTTTTTT

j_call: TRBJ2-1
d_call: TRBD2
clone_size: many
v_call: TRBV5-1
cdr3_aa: CASSLLAGGNEQFF
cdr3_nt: TGCGCCAGCAGCTTACTAGCGGGAGGCAATGAGCAGTTCTTC

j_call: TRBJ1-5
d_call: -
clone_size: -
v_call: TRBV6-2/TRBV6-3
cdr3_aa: CASVVGGGGQPQHF
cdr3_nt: TGTGCCAGCGTTGTTGGGGGAGGTGGCCAGCCCCAGCATTTT

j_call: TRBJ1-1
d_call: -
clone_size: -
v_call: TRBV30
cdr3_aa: CAWSWVLGTEAFF
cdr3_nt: TGTGCCTGGAGTTGGGTTTTGGGCACTGAAGCTTTCTTT

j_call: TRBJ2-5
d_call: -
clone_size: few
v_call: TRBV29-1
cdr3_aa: CSALPLGGTQYF
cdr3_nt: TGCAGCGCTCTACCCCTTGGGGGGACCCAGTACTTC

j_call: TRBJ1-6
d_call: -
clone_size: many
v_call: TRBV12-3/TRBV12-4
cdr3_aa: CASSLASSYNSPLHF
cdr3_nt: TGTGCCAGCAGTTTAGCTAGCTCCTATAATTCACCCCTCCACTTT

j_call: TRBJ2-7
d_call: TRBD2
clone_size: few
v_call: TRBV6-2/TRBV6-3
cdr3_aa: CASSRATSGLSSYEQYF
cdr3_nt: TGTGCCAGCTCACGGGCGACTAGCGGATTGAGCTCCTACGAGCAGTACTTC

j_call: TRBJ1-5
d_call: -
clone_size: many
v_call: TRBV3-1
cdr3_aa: CASSQVRDSNQPQHF
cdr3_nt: TGTGCCAGCAGCCAAGTCAGGGATAGCAATCAGCCCCAGCATTTT

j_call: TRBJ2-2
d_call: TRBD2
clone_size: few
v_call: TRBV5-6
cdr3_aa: CASSLILAGATGELFF
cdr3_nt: TGTGCCAGCAGCTTGATTCTAGCGGGAGCAACCGGGGAGCTGTTTTTT

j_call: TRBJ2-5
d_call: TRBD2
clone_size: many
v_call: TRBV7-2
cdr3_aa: CASSLGWLAGVETQYF
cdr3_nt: TGTGCCAGCAGCTTAGGGTGGCTAGCGGGAGTGGAGACCCAGTACTTC

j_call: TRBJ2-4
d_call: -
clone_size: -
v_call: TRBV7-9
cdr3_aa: CASSPKVILAKNIQYF
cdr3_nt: TGTGCCAGCAGCCCCAAGGTGATTCTAGCCAAAAACATTCAGTACTTC

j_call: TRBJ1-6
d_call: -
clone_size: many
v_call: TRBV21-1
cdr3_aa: CASSMPGTGTSPLHF
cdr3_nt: TGTGCCAGCAGCATGCCCGGGACAGGGACATCACCCCTCCACTTT

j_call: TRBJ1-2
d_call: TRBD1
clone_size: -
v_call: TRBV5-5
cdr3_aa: CASSLDRGPVYGYTF
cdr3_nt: TGTGCCAGCAGCTTGGACAGGGGGCCAGTCTATGGCTACACCTTC

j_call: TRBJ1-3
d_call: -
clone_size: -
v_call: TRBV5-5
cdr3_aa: CASSVEGNTIYF
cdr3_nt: TGTGCCAGCAGCGTGGAGGGAAACACCATATATTTT

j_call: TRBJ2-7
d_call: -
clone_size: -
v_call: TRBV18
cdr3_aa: CASSPTTETYEQYF
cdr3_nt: TGTGCCAGCTCACCGACTACCGAGACCTACGAGCAGTACTTC

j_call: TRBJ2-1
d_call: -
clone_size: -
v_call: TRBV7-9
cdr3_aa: CANNPTSSYNEQFF
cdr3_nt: TGTGCCAACAACCCCACGAGCTCCTACAATGAGCAGTTCTTC

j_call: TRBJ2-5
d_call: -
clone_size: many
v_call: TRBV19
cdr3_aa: CASSGGLQQETQYF
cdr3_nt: TGTGCCAGTAGTGGGGGACTCCAACAAGAGACCCAGTACTTC

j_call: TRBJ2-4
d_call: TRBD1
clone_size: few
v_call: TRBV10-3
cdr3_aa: CAISESGTGIAKNIQYF
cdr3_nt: TGTGCCATCAGTGAGTCAGGGACAGGGATAGCCAAAAACATTCAGTACTTC

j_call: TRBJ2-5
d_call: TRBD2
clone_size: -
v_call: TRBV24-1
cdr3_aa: CATSALIAGQETQYF
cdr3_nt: TGTGCCACCAGTGCACTTATAGCGGGACAAGAGACCCAGTACTTC

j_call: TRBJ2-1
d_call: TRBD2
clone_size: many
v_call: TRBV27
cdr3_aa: CASSFPTSGSDEQFF
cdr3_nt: TGTGCCAGCAGTTTCCCGACTAGCGGGAGCGATGAGCAGTTCTTC

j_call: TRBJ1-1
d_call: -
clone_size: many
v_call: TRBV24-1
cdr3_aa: CATSPERGDRMNTEAFF
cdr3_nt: TGTGCCACCAGTCCGGAGCGGGGTGACAGGATGAACACCGAAGCTTTCTTT

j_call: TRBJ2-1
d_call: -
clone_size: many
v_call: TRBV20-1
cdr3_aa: CSAPLSPSSYNEQFF
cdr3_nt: TGCAGTGCTCCCTTGTCACCGAGCTCCTACAATGAGCAGTTCTTC

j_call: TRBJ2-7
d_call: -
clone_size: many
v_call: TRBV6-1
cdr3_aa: CASSARLYGEQYF
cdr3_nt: TGTGCCAGCAGTGCCCGGCTCTACGGCGAGCAGTACTTC

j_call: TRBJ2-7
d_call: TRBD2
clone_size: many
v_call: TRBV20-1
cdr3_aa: CSAIAHRRGRAAYEQYF
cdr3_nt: TGCAGTGCTATAGCCCATCGCCGCGGGAGGGCGGCCTACGAGCAGTACTTC

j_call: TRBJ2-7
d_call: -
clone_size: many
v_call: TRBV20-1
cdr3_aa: CSARDAARLDYEQYF
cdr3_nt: TGCAGTGCTAGAGATGCGGCTCGTCTGGACTACGAGCAGTACTTC

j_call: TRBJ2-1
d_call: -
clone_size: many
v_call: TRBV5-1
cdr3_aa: CASSLAAGRNEQFF
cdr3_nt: TGCGCCAGCAGCTTGGCGGCGGGACGCAATGAGCAGTTCTTC

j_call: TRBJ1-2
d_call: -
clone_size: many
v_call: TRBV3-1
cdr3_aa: CASSQENSGYTF
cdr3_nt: TGTGCCAGCAGCCAAGAGAACAGTGGCTACACCTTC

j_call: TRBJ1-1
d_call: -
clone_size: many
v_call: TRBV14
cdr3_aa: CASTRTGSTEAFF
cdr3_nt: TGTGCCAGCACCCGAACGGGGAGCACTGAAGCTTTCTTT

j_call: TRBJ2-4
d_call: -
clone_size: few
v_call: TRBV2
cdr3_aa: CASRAGTKNLAKNIQYF
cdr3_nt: TGTGCCAGCAGGGCCGGGACAAAGAATCTAGCCAAAAACATTCAGTACTTC

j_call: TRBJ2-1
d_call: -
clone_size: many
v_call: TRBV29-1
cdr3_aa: CSGFSSYNEQFF
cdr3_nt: TGCAGCGGTTTTAGCTCCTACAATGAGCAGTTCTTC